This passage covers 27 T cell receptor beta chains from one sample sequenced in a study of low-dose radiotherapy and immunotherapy resistance in tumors. Time point of the sample: after trial treatment. Documented treatment: LDRT plus nivolumab, ipilimumab, low-dose cyclophosphamide and aspirin (RACIN trial). Covering alpha and beta chains, TRAV- and TRBV-specific primers were used for the first-strand cDNA. It was with a constant-region primer and a V-primer adapter that TCRs were amplified over around 20 PCR cycles. TCRdb processed the reads anew with MiXCR; each CDR3 protein has one entry. The sample records around 58,000 distinct CDR3 sequences, under 30% being singletons. The sample was PBMCs, taken after low-dose radiotherapy plus immunotherapy. These TCRs come from a male donor with prostate cancer.

This clonotype has ten or more counts. CDR3 amino acids: CASSRAGAGTGELFF. As DNA, the CDR3 is TGTGCCAGCAGCCGGGCGGGTGCGGGCACCGGGGAGCTGTTTTTT. This chain links TRBV14 with TRBJ2-2; possible D gene TRBD2, 5 bases. The length of the CDR3 is 15 residues. V lost 4 bases to trimming and J lost 4 bases, with 13 bases between them. Germline-derived CDR1 and CDR2 are SGHDN and FVKESK.

The rearrangement links TRBV5-8 to TRBJ1-6; no firm D call. Trimming shortened V by 2 bases and J by 5 bases, and 5 bases separated the two germline ends. Germline values: CDR1 SGHTS, CDR2 YDEGEE. The length of the CDR3 is 13 residues. The CDR3 here is CASSFADNSPLHF. In DNA form, the CDR3 reads TGTGCCAGCAGCTTTGCTGATAATTCACCCCTCCACTTT.

The gene calls are TRBV28 and TRBJ2-3; no definite D call. The ends were cut back, 5 bases at V and 0 bases at J, with 6 bases in the middle. Germline V gene data show CDR1 as MDHEN and CDR2 as SYDVKM. The CDR3 totals 13 residues. In nucleotides, the CDR3 is TGTGCCAGCAGTGATGTTAGCACAGATACGCAGTATTTT. This gives the protein CASSDVSTDTQYF.

This clonotype was recorded many times. J is TRBJ2-3 and V is TRBV12-3 or TRBV12-4; 12 positions agree with TRBD2. This CDR3 region has 14 residues. Trimming removed 5 bases from V and 6 bases from J; junction bases left unmatched: 3. CDR3 loop: CASSRTSGADTQYF. The CDR3 region has the DNA TGTGCCAGCAGTAGGACTAGCGGGGCGGATACGCAGTATTTT.

This clonotype was observed many times. The V call is TRBV19, the J call TRBJ2-2; weak D call: TRBD1 (6 bases). The CDR3 is 13 amino acids. Germline V CDR1 and CDR2: LNHDA, SQIVND (reference sequence). The V end lost 9 bases, the J end lost 6 bases, and 14 bases lay between the germline ends. The CDR3: CASNRAGAGELFF. The DNA of the CDR3 is TGTGCCAGCAACAGGGCGGGCGCCGGGGAGCTGTTTTTT.

This clonotype was seen more than once but under ten times. This sequence joins TRBV14 and TRBJ2-7; D call uncertain. The germline V gene encodes CDR1 SGHDN and CDR2 FVKESK. The V and J ends lost 1 base and 6 bases respectively, with 13 bases between them. The CDR3 runs 14 residues. The CDR3 DNA sequence: TGTGCCAGCAGCCAAGTCGCACAGTTGCTCGAGCAGTACTTC. Translation gives CASSQVAQLLEQYF. Drawing the rest from reference TRBV14 and TRBJ2-7, the complete variable domain is EAGVTQFPSHSVIEKGQTVTLRCDPISGHDNLYWYRRVMGKEIKFLLHFVKESKQDESGMPNNRFLAERTGGTYSTLKVQPAELEDSGVYFCASSQVAQLLEQYFGPGTRLTVT.

This clonotype was detected many times. This chain joins TRBV12-3 or TRBV12-4 and TRBJ1-5, with TRBD1 identical over 9 bases. The CDR3 length is 15 residues. V gave up 1 base and J gave up 4 bases; unmatched junction bases: 2. For the CDR3, the DNA is TGTGCCAGCAGTTTAGGACAGGGGGGGAATCAGCCCCAGCATTTT. As protein: CASSLGQGGNQPQHF.

At least ten counts were recorded for this clonotype. The gene calls are TRBV7-8 and TRBJ2-5, with 8 positions matching TRBD2. V gave up 1 base and J gave up 1 base; unmatched junction bases: 5. This CDR3 contains 16 residues. Germline V CDR1 and CDR2: SGHVS, FQNEAQ. The CDR3 sequence: CASSLVVAGPQETQYF. The CDR3, as DNA: TGTGCCAGCAGCTTAGTGGTAGCGGGACCCCAAGAGACCCAGTACTTC.

In this sample, this clonotype turned up many times. The genes are TRBV6-2 or TRBV6-3 and TRBJ1-1; D is possibly TRBD1 (6 bases). The CDR3 totals 15 residues. Trimming pared 5 bases from V and 4 bases from J, leaving 17 bases between. Germline CDR1 MNHEY, CDR2 SVGEGT. The CDR3 loop is CASSGSQGIGTEAFF. The CDR3 DNA follows: TGTGCCAGCAGTGGGTCGCAGGGGATAGGCACTGAAGCTTTCTTT.

This clonotype was seen ten or more times. V usage is TRBV7-2 and J usage is TRBJ2-4; D not certain. Germline V gene sequence: CDR1 SGHTA, CDR2 FQGNSA. This CDR3 spans 15 amino acids. V lost 0 bases, J lost 7 bases, and 13 bases lay in between. CDR3 coding DNA: TGTGCCAGCAGCTTAGCAAGAGGACCCCTGAACATTCAGTACTTC. Its protein product is CASSLARGPLNIQYF.

The chain combines TRBV24-1 with TRBJ2-1, with D perhaps TRBD2 (6 bases). CDR3 length: 13 amino acids. Germline CDR1 is KGHDR and CDR2 is SFDVKD. With 4 bases removed from V and 15 bases from J, the gap between germline ends came to 18 bases. Here the CDR3 reads CATSEASVPPLFF. In DNA, the CDR3 is TGTGCCACCAGTGAGGCTAGCGTCCCGCCACTGTTCTTC.

This clonotype showed up many times. This chain connects TRBV5-1 to TRBJ1-1; D possibly corresponds to TRBD1 (5 bases). The CDR3 is 12 amino acids. Trimming cost V 0 bases and J 7 bases, with 7 bases left between them. The germline V gene has CDR1 SGHRS and CDR2 YFSETQ. The CDR3 spells CASSLEGFEAFF. CDR3 nucleotide sequence: TGCGCCAGCAGCTTGGAGGGGTTTGAAGCTTTCTTT.

In its sample, this clonotype was seen many times. V and J are TRBV5-6 and TRBJ2-4; TRBD1 might be the D (6 bases). This CDR3 region has 15 residues. The germline CDR1 and CDR2 sequences are SGHDT and YYEEEE. V was trimmed by 6 bases and J by 5 bases, leaving 18 bases between them. DNA for the CDR3: TGTGCCAGCACCCCCAGGGGATATCGTGAAAACATTCAGTACTTC. Translated, it gives CASTPRGYRENIQYF.

This clonotype was detected many times. This sequence joins TRBV6-5 and TRBJ1-1, with TRBD1 as a possible D gene (5 bases). CDR3 length: 14 residues. Per germline, CDR1 MNHEY and CDR2 SVGAGI. Between the trimmed V and J ends, which lost 4 bases and 1 base, there was a span of 10 bases. This chain's CDR3 is CASSSTETNTEAFF. CDR3 sequence (DNA): TGTGCCAGCAGTTCGACAGAAACGAACACTGAAGCTTTCTTT.

The V gene is TRBV5-1, the J gene TRBJ1-5; 8 bases match TRBD1. Unmatched junction bases numbered 17, after V lost 4 bases and J lost 11 bases. The CDR3 consists of 16 residues. CDR1 is SGHRS, CDR2 YFSETQ, per germline. The CDR3 region has the DNA TGCGCCAGCAGCGGCCAGACAGGGGCCGGCCATCGCGCCCAGCATTTT. This sequence encodes CASSGQTGAGHRAQHF.

This sequence joins TRBV5-1 and TRBJ2-7, with 8 bases aligning to TRBD2. The trim removed 5 bases at V and 7 bases at J, leaving 11 bases unmatched. The V gene's germline CDR1 is SGHRS and CDR2 YFSETQ. The CDR3 loop spans 14 amino acids. This chain's CDR3 is CASSTSGPFLEQYF. The CDR3 DNA reads as TGCGCCAGCAGTACTAGCGGACCCTTTCTGGAGCAGTACTTC.

There are many counts of this clonotype. CDR3 protein: CASSSGGPDTEAFF. The CDR3 DNA sequence: TGTGCCAGCAGCTCAGGGGGTCCGGACACTGAAGCTTTCTTT. This chain uses TRBV28 with TRBJ1-1; the match to TRBD1 covers 7 bases. This CDR3 has 14 amino acids. V shed 6 bases and J 3 bases; nucleotides not matched to a gene: 7. Germline-derived CDR1 and CDR2 are MDHEN and SYDVKM.

This clonotype showed up many times. The chain combines TRBV7-2 with TRBJ1-2; D is ambiguous. The CDR3 sequence is 11 residues long. The germline CDR1 and CDR2 sequences are SGHTA and FQGNSA. Trimming cost V 5 bases and J 7 bases, with 8 bases left between them. CDR3 amino acids: CASSPLRGYTF. CDR3 bases: TGTGCCAGCAGCCCTCTCCGTGGCTACACCTTC.

This clonotype occurred many times. The J gene is TRBJ2-1, the V gene TRBV7-3; D assignment may be TRBD1 or TRBD2 (5 bases each). CDR3 length: 16 amino acids. V lost 1 base and J lost 2, with 12 bases in between. CDR1 is SGHTA, CDR2 FQGTGA, per germline. The CDR3 spells CASSLMNSGPYNEQFF. CDR3 nucleotide sequence: TGTGCCAGCAGCTTAATGAACTCGGGACCCTACAATGAGCAGTTCTTC.

This clonotype showed up many times. J is TRBJ2-7 and V is TRBV10-2; D assignment may be TRBD1 or TRBD2 (5 bases each). Germline V gives CDR1 WSHSY, CDR2 SAAADI. V was pared by 8 bases and J by 6 bases, with 14 bases between. CDR3 length: 12 residues. CDR3 sequence: CASRRQGGEQYF. In DNA, the CDR3 is TGCGCCAGCCGGAGGCAGGGCGGCGAGCAGTACTTC.

The chain recombines TRBV4-3 with TRBJ1-1; 9 positions agree with TRBD1. V lost 3 bases to trimming and J lost 6 bases; unmatched junction nucleotides: 2. The CDR3 runs to 13 residues. The germline CDR1 and CDR2 sequences are LGHNA and YSLEER. CDR3 coding DNA: TGCGCCAGCAGCCAGGGACAGGGCCCTGAAGCTTTCTTT. Protein: CASSQGQGPEAFF.

The table lists this clonotype with many counts. J is TRBJ2-3 and V is TRBV19, with TRBD1 matching over 7 bases. This CDR3 contains 16 residues. V lost 4 bases, J lost 0 bases, and 7 bases stayed unmatched. Germline CDR1 LNHDA, CDR2 SQIVND (reference sequence). The CDR3 DNA sequence: TGTGCCAGTAGTAAGGGACAGCCACCGAGCACAGATACGCAGTATTTT. Its translation is CASSKGQPPSTDTQYF.

This clonotype turned up a few times. A single base is all that separates this from a far larger clone, so a read error is likely. The rearrangement uses TRBV6-1 and TRBJ2-1; TRBD2 aligns across 9 bases. Germline V gives CDR1 MNHNS, CDR2 SASEGT. The CDR3 loop spans 16 amino acids. J was trimmed by 10 bases and V by 5 bases; bases with no gene match: 15. In DNA form, the CDR3 reads TGTGCCAGCAGTAACCTGGCTAGGCGGGAGGGTAACGAGCAGTTCTTC. This codes for CASSNLARREGNEQFF.

The chain recombines TRBV5-4 with TRBJ2-5, with D hard to call. Trimming removed 4 bases at V and 2 bases at J, with 9 bases between. The CDR3 totals 13 residues. The V gene's germline CDR1 is SGHNT and CDR2 YYREEE (reference sequence). In DNA form, the CDR3 reads TGTGCCAGCAGCCCCGGGCAACAAGAGACCCAGTACTTC. This gives the protein CASSPGQQETQYF.

This clonotype was observed at least ten times. The V call is TRBV4-1, the J call TRBJ2-1; D gene unclear. The CDR3 is 14 residues long. Trimming shortened V by 0 bases and J by 10 bases, and 13 bases separated the two germline ends. CDR1 and CDR2 (germline): MGHRA, YSYEKL. The DNA for the CDR3 is TGCGCCAGCAGCCAAGATAGTCAAATAGGCGAGCAGTTCTTC. Translated, it gives CASSQDSQIGEQFF.

There are a few counts of this clonotype. A far larger clone is off by one base, so a read error is likely. The chain carries TRBV5-1 and TRBJ2-1; 10 bases match TRBD1. This CDR3 has 15 residues. V dropped 4 bases and J dropped 10; count of bases not matched to a gene: 11. From germline, CDR1 is SGHRS and CDR2 YFSETQ. Here the CDR3 reads CASSRDGTGAYEQFF. DNA of the CDR3: TGCGCCAGCAGCCGCGACGGGACAGGGGCCTACGAGCAGTTCTTC.

By frequency in the sample, this clonotype is medium-sized. The chain is built from TRBV10-3 and TRBJ2-3, with D perhaps matching TRBD1 (6 bases). CDR3 length equals 13 residues. With 8 bases removed from V and 0 bases from J, the gap between germline ends came to 9 bases. The germline gives CDR1 ENHRY, CDR2 SYGVKD. The CDR3 DNA is TGTGCCATCGCGACAGGTAGCACAGATACGCAGTATTTT. Translating gives CAIATGSTDTQYF.